The T cell receptor (beta chain) under discussion was sequenced for a study of CD8 T cells in ankylosing spondylitis. Study-wide points: Matched synovial fluid from ankylosing spondylitis patients was reported to be enriched for disease-linked clones. Relatively rare in peripheral blood, disease-linked clones were also CD8+. Characteristic, it appeared, of ankylosing spondylitis blood was a TCR beta motif of roughly eight highly homologous variants.

The CDR3 is 15 residues long. Germline V gene sequence: CDR1 LGHNA, CDR2 YSLEER. V shed 4 bases, J shed 5 bases, and the junction held 8 bases outside the gene matches. Libraries of TCR beta came from quantitative 5'-RACE with molecular barcodes. MiXCR, run by TCRdb on the 5' RACE reads, gives a single entry per CDR3 protein. Of 200,000 to 250,000 distinct CDR3 sequences in the sample, roughly 6.6% were seen once. Many counts were recorded for this clonotype. As yet, its antigen is unknown. Input material: blood, either unsorted or a sorted T cell fraction (not recorded which). The rearrangement joins TRBV4-3 to TRBJ1-1, with 9 positions matching TRBD1. The sequence was obtained from a male donor with ankylosing spondylitis. The CDR3 sequence is CASSRLTGGNTEAFF. For the CDR3, the DNA is TGCGCCAGCAGCCGATTGACAGGGGGTAATACTGAAGCTTTCTTT.